The clone carrying this T cell receptor (beta chain) was seen only a few times. What it recognizes is unknown. A marrow graft followed busulfan-fludarabine conditioning, with cyclophosphamide on days +3 and +4. Generated by immunoSEQ multiplex PCR, the TCRdb table keeps only in-frame clones and is missing some. The sample records approximately 39,000 clones, roughly 73% being singletons. The record originates from a study of T cells after posttransplantation cyclophosphamide. General observations from the study: After PTCy, TRB diversity resembled that of CNI/methotrexate controls. Donor CD8+ memory clones often dominated recipient blood repertoires at later times.

CDR3 length: 13 residues. With 5 bases removed from V and 8 bases from J, the gap between germline ends came to 10 bases. From germline, CDR1 is SGHVS and CDR2 FNYEAQ. The sample was CD4+ T cells sorted from blood, taken approximately 1,900 days after a stem cell transplant with posttransplant cyclophosphamide. This receptor was taken from a female patient in her 40s who received an allogeneic stem cell transplant from a related donor, was CMV-positive, and had no GVHD. Part of the T cell pool may stem from the graft donor. This sequence joins TRBV7-6 and TRBJ1-6, with D tentatively TRBD1 (6 bases). In DNA, the CDR3 is TGTGCCAGCAGCCCCAGACAGGATTCACCCCTCCACTTT. This translates into CASSPRQDSPLHF.